These T cell receptor beta chains were read from a single sample in a study of technical replicates of blood from a few donors. Measured with immunoSEQ multiplex PCR; TCRdb has only the in-frame clones, and not every one. The table has under 85,000 clones, about 93% seen once. Input material: T cells isolated from PBMCs. The source is a human donor in good health. CDR3s include the opening cysteine and the closing phenylalanine or tryptophan. The D gene is left open where the match is weak. Expanded clones get a size class; other rows say once, few or many, or leave the size out.

J gene	clone size	D gene	V gene	CDR3 protein	CDR3 DNA
TRBJ1-1	NA	NA	TRBV29-1	CSSTLGGGGEAFF	TGCAGCTCTACTCTCGGGGGCGGGGGTGAAGCTTTCTTT
TRBJ2-3	NA	TRBD1	TRBV10-3	CAISTRGPQDTQYF	TGTGCCATCAGTACCAGGGGGCCCCAAGATACGCAGTATTTT
TRBJ2-2	NA	NA	TRBV5-1	CASSPYSGELFF	TGCGCCAGCAGCCCCTATTCCGGGGAGCTGTTTTTT
TRBJ2-3	NA	NA	TRBV29-1	CSVEAGAGGTDTQYF	TGCAGCGTTGAAGCAGGGGCCGGAGGCACAGATACGCAGTATTTT
TRBJ2-3	NA	TRBD1	TRBV7-2	CASSPGTGVDTQYF	TGTGCCAGCAGCCCCGGGACAGGGGTAGATACGCAGTATTTT
TRBJ1-2	NA	NA	TRBV27	CASSLQGSGYGYTF	TGTGCCAGCAGCCTACAGGGAAGCGGCTATGGCTACACCTTC
TRBJ1-3	NA	NA	TRBV29-1	CSVEYDQGGNTIYF	TGCAGCGTTGAGTACGACCAGGGGGGAAACACCATATATTTT
TRBJ2-7	NA	NA	TRBV5-1	CASRKETESYEQYF	TGCGCCAGCAGGAAGGAGACAGAGTCCTACGAGCAGTACTTC
TRBJ1-5	NA	NA	TRBV5-5	CASSLSYSNQPQHF	TGTGCCAGCAGCTTGTCTTATAGCAATCAGCCCCAGCATTTT
TRBJ2-7	NA	TRBD1	TRBV7-9	CASSPVDRGSSYEQYF	TGTGCCAGCAGCCCCGTAGACAGGGGGAGTTCCTACGAGCAGTACTTC
TRBJ2-7	NA	NA	TRBV29-1	CSVEGGQTYEQYF	TGCAGCGTTGAAGGAGGACAAACCTACGAGCAGTACTTC
TRBJ1-1	few	NA	TRBV28	CASFREGTEAFF	TGTGCCAGTTTCAGGGAGGGCACTGAAGCTTTCTTT
TRBJ2-2	NA	TRBD2	TRBV4-1	CASSQPGLAGGTGELFF	TGCGCCAGCAGCCAGCCGGGACTAGCGGGAGGCACCGGGGAGCTGTTTTTT
TRBJ2-5	NA	NA	TRBV7-2	CASSLVAVGGKETQYF	TGTGCCAGCAGCTTAGTCGCCGTAGGAGGAAAAGAGACCCAGTACTTC
TRBJ1-5	NA	NA	TRBV7-2	CASSSRGRGIEQPQHF	TGTGCCAGCAGCTCGCGCGGGAGGGGGATCGAACAGCCCCAGCATTTT
TRBJ2-7	NA	TRBD1	TRBV29-1	CSVEDRGTYEQYF	TGCAGCGTTGAGGACAGGGGGACCTACGAGCAGTACTTC
TRBJ1-4	NA	NA	TRBV30	CAWSVVGGANEKLFF	TGTGCCTGGAGTGTGGTCGGGGGAGCTAATGAAAAACTGTTTTTT
TRBJ2-7	NA	TRBD2	TRBV18	CASSRNPQREVSYEQYF	TGTGCCAGCTCACGAAACCCCCAGCGGGAGGTTTCCTACGAGCAGTACTTC
TRBJ2-2	NA	TRBD2	TRBV4-2	CASSQEASGIYTGELFF	TGTGCCAGCAGCCAAGAGGCTAGCGGGATTTACACCGGGGAGCTGTTTTTT
TRBJ1-5	once	NA	TRBV6-5	CASRPGGTQPQHF	TGTGCCAGCAGGCCGGGCGGGACTCAGCCCCAGCATTTT
TRBJ1-2	NA	NA	TRBV6-6	CASSNDGVVVGYTF	TGTGCCAGCAGTAATGACGGAGTCGTAGTTGGCTACACCTTC
TRBJ2-2	NA	TRBD1	TRBV27	CASSPLDRGTGELFF	TGTGCCAGCAGTCCGCTGGACAGGGGCACCGGGGAGCTGTTTTTT